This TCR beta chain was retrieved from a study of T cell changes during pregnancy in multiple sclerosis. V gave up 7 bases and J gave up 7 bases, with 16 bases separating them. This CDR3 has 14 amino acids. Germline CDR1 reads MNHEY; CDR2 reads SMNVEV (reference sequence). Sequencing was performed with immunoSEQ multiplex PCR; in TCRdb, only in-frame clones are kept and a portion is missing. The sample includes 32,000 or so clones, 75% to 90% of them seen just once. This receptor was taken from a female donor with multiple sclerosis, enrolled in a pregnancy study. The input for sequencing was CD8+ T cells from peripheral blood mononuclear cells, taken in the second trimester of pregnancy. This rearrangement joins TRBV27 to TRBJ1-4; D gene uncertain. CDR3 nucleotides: TGTGCCAGCACCACGCGGGCTTTTGGTGAAAAACTGTTTTTT. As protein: CASTTRAFGEKLFF.